Sequencing of this TCR beta chain was carried out in a study of shared clonotypes between healthy human individuals. J was trimmed by 4 bases and V by 5 bases; bases with no gene match: 4. This CDR3 is built from 14 residues. Per the germline V gene, CDR1 is SGHTA and CDR2 is FQGNSA. This was a deep-level run. Repertoires were generated with immunoSEQ multiplex PCR, while TCRdb's copy carries only in-frame clones and drops some. Among about 600,000 clones listed, around 80% were seen once. The sample was PBMCs. The chain is built from TRBV7-2 and TRBJ2-1; 8 bases agree with TRBD2. This sequence originates from a middle-aged woman in good health. Some clones in this sample may be carry-over from other donors' samples. CDR3 sequence: CASSPGLAYNEQFF. DNA of the CDR3: TGTGCCAGCAGCCCCGGACTAGCTTACAATGAGCAGTTCTTC.